Described below is a single T cell receptor (beta chain) sequence and its context. The antigen remains unidentified. The CDR3 extends over 14 amino acids. V dropped 7 bases and J dropped 0 bases, with 12 bases sitting between them. Germline values: CDR1 SNHLY, CDR2 FYNNEI. This entry belongs to a study of cytomegalovirus exposure and HLA in healthy donors. Study-wide context: Researchers found that under 90% of some 400 genotyped donors fell within the Caucasian-associated ancestry cluster.

Study findings and constraints: A later analysis found most CMV-associated TCR beta chains apparently HLA-restricted. The study designated 164 TCR beta chains cytomegalovirus-associated.

Donors showed nominal health when sampled, although they likely had unrecorded immune exposures. The PCR had 60 Vbeta and 13 Jbeta primers. Sequenced by immunoSEQ multiplex PCR; TCRdb stores in-frame clones only, minus some. This sample's table reports about 200,000 clones. The chain joins TRBV2 to TRBJ1-2, with D possibly matching TRBD1 (6 bases). The material sequenced was PBMCs. This TCR was sampled from a woman between 25 and 40 years old in good health and CMV-seropositive. For the CDR3, the DNA is TGTGCCAGCAACTCGGACAGTACTAACTATGGCTACACCTTC. Amino acids: CASNSDSTNYGYTF.